These T cell receptor beta chains were read from a single sample in a study of blood T cell repertoires in COVID-19. The protocol was immunoSEQ multiplex PCR, while the TCRdb copy is restricted to in-frame clones and leaves out a portion. The repertoire consists of fewer than 25,000 clones, with approximately 92% occurring once and the leading ten covering almost 8%. The sample taken for sequencing was peripheral blood. Receptors were obtained from a human donor in a cohort sampled during active COVID-19. Both conserved end residues are part of each CDR3. A D gene is named only where the DNA matches it firmly.

J,D,V,length,DNA,CDR3
TRBJ1-1,NA,TRBV7-6,15,TGTGCCAGCAGCTTGCAGGGGCCCCAACTCACTGAAGCTTTCTTT,CASSLQGPQLTEAFF
TRBJ2-7,NA,TRBV15,13,TGTGCCACCAGCAGAGCCTCCCTAGACGAGCAGTACTTC,CATSRASLDEQYF
TRBJ2-3,TRBD2,TRBV7-9,15,TGTGCCAGCAGCTGGACTAGCGGGGCCACAGATACGCAGTATTTT,CASSWTSGATDTQYF
TRBJ1-1,NA,TRBV4-1,16,TGCGCCAGCAGCCAAGGTAAGACCTTTGGAGGGACTGAAGCTTTCTTT,CASSQGKTFGGTEAFF
TRBJ2-6,NA,TRBV4-1,18,TGCGCCAGCAGCCAAGTGGACAGCTTACTCTCTGGGGCCAACGTCCTGACTTTC,CASSQVDSLLSGANVLTF
TRBJ2-1,NA,TRBV10-2,15,TGCGCCAGCCGGAGAAGGGGTCAGGGATACGGTGAGCAGTTCTTC,CASRRRGQGYGEQFF
TRBJ1-4,NA,TRBV28,15,TGTGCCAGCAGTTTAACCGGGACAAGGAATGAAAAACTGTTTTTT,CASSLTGTRNEKLFF
TRBJ1-1,NA,TRBV6-5,13,TGTGCCAGCAGCAAGACAGTGAACACTGAAGCTTTCTTT,CASSKTVNTEAFF
TRBJ2-3,TRBD2,TRBV19,16,TGTGCCAGTACACGGGAGGGCCCGGGGGGGACAGATACGCAGTATTTT,CASTREGPGGTDTQYF
TRBJ2-7,TRBD1,TRBV7-2,15,TGTGCCAGCAGCCCTCAGACAGGGGTTAGTCGCGAGCAGTACTTC,CASSPQTGVSREQYF